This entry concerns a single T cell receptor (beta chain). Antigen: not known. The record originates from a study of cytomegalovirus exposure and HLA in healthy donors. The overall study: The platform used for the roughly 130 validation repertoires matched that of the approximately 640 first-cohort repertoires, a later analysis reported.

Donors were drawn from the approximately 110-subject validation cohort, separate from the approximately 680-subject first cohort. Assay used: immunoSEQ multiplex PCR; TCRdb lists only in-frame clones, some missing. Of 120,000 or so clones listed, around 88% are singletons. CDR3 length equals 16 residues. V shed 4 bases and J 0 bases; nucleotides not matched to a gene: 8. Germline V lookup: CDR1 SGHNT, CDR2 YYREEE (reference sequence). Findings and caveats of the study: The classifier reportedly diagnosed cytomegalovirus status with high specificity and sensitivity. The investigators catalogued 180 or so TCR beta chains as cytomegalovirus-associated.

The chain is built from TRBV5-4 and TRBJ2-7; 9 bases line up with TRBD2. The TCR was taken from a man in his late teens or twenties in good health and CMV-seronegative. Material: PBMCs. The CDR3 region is CASSPVAGESSYEQYF. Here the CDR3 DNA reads TGTGCCAGCAGCCCGGTAGCGGGGGAGAGCTCCTACGAGCAGTACTTC.